The clone carrying this T cell receptor beta chain was seen just once. The CDR3 length is 14 residues. The V end was cut by 0 bases, the J end by 5 bases, with 10 bases between. Germline V gene sequence: CDR1 KGHSH, CDR2 LQKENI. The data stem from a study of blood T cell repertoires in COVID-19. Generated by immunoSEQ multiplex PCR, the TCRdb table keeps only in-frame clones and is missing some. There are about 200,000 clones in the sample; 80% to 90% occur only once, and around 13% lies in the top ten. The V and J genes are TRBV18 and TRBJ2-5; D perhaps matches TRBD2 (5 bases). The origin of this receptor is a human donor in a cohort sampled during active COVID-19. The sample consisted of peripheral blood. The CDR3, as DNA: TGTGCCAGCTCACCACCGTCACCGGGGGAGACCCAGTACTTC. Its protein is CASSPPSPGETQYF.